This T cell receptor (beta chain) was observed in a study of CXCR3-negative and CXCR3-positive naive CD8 T cells. UMI-labeled 5' RACE TRB cDNA libraries were prepared from the cells. Each CDR3 protein gets one entry in TCRdb, which reprocessed the 5' RACE reads and gives no DNA. Its clone listing holds 130,000 or so distinct CDR3 sequences. Note on this clonotype: Its cognate antigen is unknown.

The CDR3 length is 14 residues. Looked up from germline, CDR1 is MNHEY and CDR2 is SMNVEV (reference sequence). Whole-study findings and limits: More hydrophobic TRB CDR3s were found in CXCR3-positive naive cells than in CXCR3-negative naive cells. The TRBV-TRBJ usage of naive CXCR3-negative and CXCR3-positive cells was similar, but that of memory cells differed.

The material sequenced was naive CXCR3- CD8+ T cells from blood. Subset reported: CD45RO-CCR7+CD27+CD95- naive CD8+ T cells lacking CXCR3 (TNR3-). The receptor was derived from a human donor in good health. Some clones in this sample may be carry-over from other donors' samples. This chain connects TRBV27 to TRBJ1-2; TCRdb indicates TRBD1, and absent DNA this call remains unverified. CDR3: CASSSIGGAGGYTF.